This T cell receptor (beta chain) was documented in a study of OX40 agonist ivuxolimab in advanced cancers. Turning to the study itself: Partial responses, seen in three patients, involved one hepatocellular carcinoma and two cutaneous melanomas.

The study, taken as a whole, reports: At 0.1-3.0 mg/kg, partial responders had clonal expansion among the lowest observed.

Only in-frame clones appear in the TCRdb table, and some are missing; sequencing was by immunoSEQ multiplex PCR. The data contain about 89,000 clones, 85% to 95% of them seen just once; the ten biggest clones take up roughly 0.27%. The CDR3 length is 15 residues. J gave up 1 base and V 7 bases, and 10 bases lay outside the gene matches. Looked up from germline, CDR1 is MNHNS and CDR2 is SASEGT. As for this clone: Its antigen is not identified.

This chain links TRBV6-1 with TRBJ2-7, with 7 bases lining up with TRBD1. This specimen consisted of CD4+ or CD8+ T cells sorted from blood, obtained in a trial of the OX40 agonist ivuxolimab. The TCR comes from an adult with an advanced solid tumor such as melanoma, head and neck, liver or kidney cancer. The CDR3 region has the DNA TGTGCCAGCACCGAGGGGGCGGATTGGTCCTACGAGCAGTACGTC. Translated, it gives CASTEGADWSYEQYV.